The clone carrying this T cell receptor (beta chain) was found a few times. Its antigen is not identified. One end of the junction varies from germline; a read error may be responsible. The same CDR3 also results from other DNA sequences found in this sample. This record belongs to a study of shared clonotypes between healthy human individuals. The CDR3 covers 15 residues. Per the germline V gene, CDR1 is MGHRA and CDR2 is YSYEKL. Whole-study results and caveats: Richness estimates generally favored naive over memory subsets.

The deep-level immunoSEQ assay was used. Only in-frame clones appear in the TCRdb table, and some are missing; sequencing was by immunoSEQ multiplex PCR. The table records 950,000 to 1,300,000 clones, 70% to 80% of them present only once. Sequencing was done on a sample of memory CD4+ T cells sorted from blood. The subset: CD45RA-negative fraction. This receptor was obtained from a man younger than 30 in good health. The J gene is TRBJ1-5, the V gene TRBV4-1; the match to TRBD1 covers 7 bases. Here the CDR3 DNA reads TGCGCCAGCAGCCAAGAAGGGGGCGGCAACCAGCCCCAGCATTTT. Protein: CASSQEGGGNQPQHF.